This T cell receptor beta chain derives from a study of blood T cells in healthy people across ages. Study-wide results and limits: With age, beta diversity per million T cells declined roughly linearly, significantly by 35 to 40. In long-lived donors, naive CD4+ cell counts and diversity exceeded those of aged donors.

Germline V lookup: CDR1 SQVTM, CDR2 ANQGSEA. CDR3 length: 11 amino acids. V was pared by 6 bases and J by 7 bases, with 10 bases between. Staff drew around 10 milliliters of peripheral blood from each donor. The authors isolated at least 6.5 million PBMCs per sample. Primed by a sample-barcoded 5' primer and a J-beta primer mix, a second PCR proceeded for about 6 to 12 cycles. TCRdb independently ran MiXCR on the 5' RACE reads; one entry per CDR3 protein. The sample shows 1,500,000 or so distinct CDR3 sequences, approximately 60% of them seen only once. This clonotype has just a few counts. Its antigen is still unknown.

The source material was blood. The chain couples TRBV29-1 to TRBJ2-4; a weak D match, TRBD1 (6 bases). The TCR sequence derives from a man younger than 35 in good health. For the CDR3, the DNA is TGCAGCGTCATTACAGGGAACATTCAGTACTTC. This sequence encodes CSVITGNIQYF.